The 27 T cell receptor beta chains presented below share a single source sample, sequenced in a study of glioma-infiltrating T cells after dendritic cell vaccination. Profiling relied on immunoSEQ multiplex PCR, and the TCRdb table lists in-frame clones only, not all of them. This sample yields about 21,000 clones, of which approximately 79% are seen a single time; around 34% belongs to the top ten. Specimen: blood, collected before dendritic cell vaccination. The receptors derive from a human donor with glioblastoma.

The chain employs TRBV5-4 and TRBJ2-3, with TRBD2 as a possible D gene (5 bases). V lost 0 bases, J lost 2 bases, and 16 bases lay in between. Germline V gene data show CDR1 as SGHNT and CDR2 as YYREEE (reference sequence). The CDR3 totals 17 residues. The CDR3 DNA reads TGTGCCAGCAGCTTGGTCCTTCGAGCGCGGGTCACAGATACGCAGTATTTT. This sequence encodes CASSLVLRARVTDTQYF.

This chain uses TRBV28 with TRBJ2-7; TRBD2 matches at 8 bases. The germline V gene has CDR1 MDHEN and CDR2 SYDVKM. The CDR3 length is 15 residues. V lost 8 bases, J lost 0 bases, and 9 bases stayed unmatched. The CDR3 region is CASSRSGSFSYEQYF. CDR3 in DNA: TGTGCCAGCTCACGGAGCGGGAGTTTCTCCTACGAGCAGTACTTC.

For this clone: This may be a read error, as it is one base from a much larger clone. The chain has TRBV27 and TRBJ1-2; D may be TRBD1 (6 bases). Germline V gene sequence: CDR1 MNHEY, CDR2 SMNVEV (reference sequence). The CDR3 totals 12 residues. CDR3: CASRTDDYGHTF. The DNA of the CDR3 is TGTGCCAGCCGGACAGATGACTATGGCCACACCTTC.

The chain has TRBV7-8 and TRBJ1-5; TRBD1 matches 7 bases. There are 15 residues in the CDR3. Germline CDR1 and CDR2: SGHVS and FQNEAQ. V was pared by 3 bases and J by 6 bases, with 8 bases of the junction left unmatched. CDR3 sequence (DNA): TGTGCCAGCAGCTTGAGACAGGGCGAAAGTCAGCCCCAGCATTTT. It encodes CASSLRQGESQPQHF.

The chain combines TRBV30 with TRBJ1-1; D possibly corresponds to TRBD1 (6 bases). Germline values: CDR1 GTSNPN, CDR2 SVGIG (reference sequence). The CDR3 is 14 residues long. Trimming stripped 1 base from V and 3 bases from J, with 12 bases between. CDR3 amino acids: CAWSEGGGYTEAFF. DNA of the CDR3: TGTGCCTGGAGTGAGGGGGGAGGGTACACTGAAGCTTTCTTT.

This clone is a singleton in its sample. The chain employs TRBV18 and TRBJ2-5; D gene uncertain. The germline V gene has CDR1 KGHSH and CDR2 LQKENI. The length of the CDR3 is 11 residues. V lost 3 bases and J 3 bases, leaving 2 bases between the germline ends. The chain's CDR3 is CASSPEETQYF. In DNA, the CDR3 is TGTGCCAGCTCACCCGAAGAGACCCAGTACTTC. Full variable domain (outside the CDR3, taken from reference TRBV18 and TRBJ2-5): NAGVMQNPRHLVRRRGQEARLRCSPMKGHSHVYWYRQLPEEGLKFMVYLQKENIIDESGMPKERFSAEFPKEGPSILRIQQVVRGDSAAYFCASSPEETQYFGPGTRLLVL.

J is TRBJ2-3 and V is TRBV27; D uncertain. The CDR3 totals 17 residues. V was clipped by 0 bases and J by 0 bases, with 13 bases between them. Germline V CDR1 and CDR2: MNHEY, SMNVEV (reference sequence). CDR3: CASSLSWRGTSTDTQYF. The CDR3 nucleotides read TGTGCCAGCAGTTTATCGTGGCGAGGAACTAGCACAGATACGCAGTATTTT.

This chain joins TRBV27 and TRBJ1-1; TRBD1 might be the D (5 bases). V lost 0 bases and J lost 8, with 19 bases in between. The CDR3 covers 16 residues. Germline V lookup: CDR1 MNHEY, CDR2 SMNVEV (reference sequence). The CDR3 sequence is CASSLSGAGGPREAFF. CDR3 nucleotide sequence: TGTGCCAGCAGTTTATCAGGGGCGGGGGGTCCGCGGGAAGCTTTCTTT.

This clone was seen a few times. The rearrangement joins TRBV7-6 to TRBJ2-5, with 8 positions matching TRBD2. Germline V CDR1 and CDR2: SGHVS, FNYEAQ. V lost 1 base and J lost 0; bases outside the gene matches: 7. The CDR3 covers 17 residues. The CDR3 reads CASSLVGGAHNQETQYF. CDR3 coding DNA: TGTGCCAGCAGCTTAGTCGGGGGGGCCCATAACCAAGAGACCCAGTACTTC.

This sequence joins TRBV30 and TRBJ1-2, with 7 bases matching TRBD1. CDR1 and CDR2 (germline): GTSNPN, SVGIG (reference sequence). V lost 2 bases and J lost 6; bases outside the gene matches: 3. There are 12 residues in the CDR3. In DNA form, the CDR3 reads TGTGCCTGGAGTATAGGGGGCGATGGCTACACCTTC. Its protein is CAWSIGGDGYTF.

CDR3 nucleotide sequence: TGTGCCAGCAGCCAGAGGGACTATGGGGGCTCCTACAATGAGCAGTTCTTC. This codes for CASSQRDYGGSYNEQFF. The genes are TRBV28 and TRBJ2-1; 7 nucleotides line up with TRBD2. V lost 6 bases, J lost 0 bases, and 11 bases stayed unmatched. The CDR3 has 17 residues. CDR1 and CDR2 from the germline V gene are MDHEN and SYDVKM. The full variable domain, with the rest looked up from reference TRBV28 and TRBJ2-1, is DVKVTQSSRYLVKRTGEKVFLECVQDMDHENMFWYRQDPGLGLRLIYFSYDVKMKEKGDIPEGYSVSREKKERFSLILESASTNQTSMYLCASSQRDYGGSYNEQFFGPGTRLTVL.

The rearrangement links TRBV5-4 to TRBJ1-1, with 9 bases identical to TRBD1. The length of the CDR3 is 17 residues. The V and J ends lost 1 base and 4 bases, in that order; junction bases with no gene match: 11. Germline CDR1 is SGHNT and CDR2 is YYREEE (reference sequence). CDR3 DNA: TGTGCCAGCAGCTTGTTGGCGAGGACAGGGGTGAGCACTGAAGCTTTCTTT. Translated, it gives CASSLLARTGVSTEAFF.

The V gene is TRBV5-1, the J gene TRBJ2-2; 8 bases are a match to TRBD1. V was pared by 2 bases and J by 3 bases, with 3 bases of the junction left unmatched. This CDR3 is 15 amino acids long. CDR1 SGHRS and CDR2 YFSETQ come from the germline V gene. The CDR3 region is CASSFPGGYTGELFF. Written as DNA, the CDR3 is TGCGCCAGCAGCTTCCCAGGGGGCTACACCGGGGAGCTGTTTTTT. Full variable domain (remainder filled in from reference TRBV5-1 and TRBJ2-2): KAGVTQTPRYLIKTRGQQVTLSCSPISGHRSVSWYQQTPGQGLQFLFEYFSETQRNKGNFPGRFSGRQFSNSRSEMNVSTLELGDSALYLCASSFPGGYTGELFFGEGSRLTVL.

This chain uses TRBV25-1 with TRBJ2-3; D is ambiguous. CDR1 and CDR2 (germline): MGHDK, SYGVNS. The CDR3 runs 15 residues. The ends were cut back, 4 bases at V and 0 bases at J, with 11 bases in the middle. DNA for the CDR3: TGTGCCAGCAGTGGCTACTACCCTAGCACAGATACGCAGTATTTT. Amino acids: CASSGYYPSTDTQYF.

This chain connects TRBV30 to TRBJ2-7; a weak D match, TRBD1 (5 bases). Germline assignment: CDR1 GTSNPN and CDR2 SVGIG (reference sequence). The ends were cut back, 2 bases at V and 4 bases at J, with 18 bases in the middle. The CDR3 sequence is 15 residues long. The CDR3 loop reads CAWSPHSVKGYEQYF. The CDR3 DNA follows: TGTGCCTGGAGTCCCCACAGCGTGAAGGGGTACGAGCAGTACTTC.

The gene calls are TRBV5-8 and TRBJ1-4, with D unclear. Trimming removed 0 bases at V and 0 bases at J, with 9 bases between. The germline CDR1 and CDR2 sequences are SGHTS and YDEGEE. CDR3 size: 16 residues. The CDR3 DNA is TGTGCCAGCAGCTTGGGAACCGGGGCAACTAATGAAAAACTGTTTTTT. This gives the protein CASSLGTGATNEKLFF.

This chain uses TRBV19 with TRBJ2-5, with 11 nucleotides matching TRBD2. The DNA end favors TRBJ2-7, so the J call may be wrong. The CDR3 has 13 residues. The germline CDR1 and CDR2 sequences are LNHDA and SQIVND (reference sequence). The CDR3 is CASSLAGGYEQYF. In DNA form, the CDR3 reads TGTGCCAGTAGTCTAGCGGGAGGTTACGAGCAGTACTTC.

The rearrangement joins TRBV7-3 to TRBJ2-7; TRBD1 matches 8 bases. CDR1 SGHTA and CDR2 FQGTGA come from the germline V gene. The V gene end was trimmed by 2 bases and the J gene end by 6 bases; junction bases not matched to a gene: 6. The CDR3 runs to 14 residues. The CDR3 protein is CASSLYGTGLEQYF. Here the CDR3 DNA reads TGTGCCAGCAGCTTATACGGGACAGGTCTCGAGCAGTACTTC.

The rearrangement uses TRBV28 and TRBJ2-5; D remains unclear. CDR1 and CDR2 (germline): MDHEN, SYDVKM. The CDR3 loop spans 14 amino acids. V gave up 1 base and J gave up 5 bases, with 11 bases separating them. The CDR3 sequence: CASSLLAALETQYF. The CDR3 DNA reads as TGTGCCAGCAGTTTATTAGCCGCCCTGGAGACCCAGTACTTC.

The chain couples TRBV25-1 to TRBJ2-3; D perhaps matches TRBD2 (6 bases). Germline CDR1 MGHDK, CDR2 SYGVNS. This CDR3 comprises 14 residues. Trimming pared 7 bases from V and 2 bases from J, leaving 13 bases between. The CDR3 loop is CASTSRGNTDTQYF. Here the CDR3 DNA reads TGTGCCAGCACATCCCGGGGGAACACAGATACGCAGTATTTT.

The gene calls are TRBV7-9 and TRBJ2-1; 7 positions match TRBD2. The junction had 10 bases not matched to a gene; V was cut back by 5 bases and J by 0 bases. Germline CDR1 SEHNR, CDR2 FQNEAQ (reference sequence). The CDR3 has 17 amino acids. The CDR3 DNA sequence: TGTGCCAGCAGCCTATGGGGGGGGGTAAGCTCCTACAATGAGCAGTTCTTC. Translated, it gives CASSLWGGVSSYNEQFF.

This rearrangement joins TRBV27 to TRBJ1-2; 10 nucleotides match TRBD1. CDR1 and CDR2 from the germline V gene are MNHEY and SMNVEV (reference sequence). CDR3 length: 13 residues. V gave up 7 bases and J gave up 7 bases; unmatched junction bases: 6. The CDR3 sequence is CASKRQGALGYTF. CDR3 DNA sequence: TGTGCCAGCAAGCGACAGGGGGCTCTTGGCTACACCTTC.

The V call is TRBV19, the J call TRBJ2-5, with D perhaps TRBD1 (6 bases). V was shortened by 8 bases and J by 4 bases, with 20 bases between the two germline ends. This CDR3 spans 15 amino acids. Germline V gene sequence: CDR1 LNHDA, CDR2 SQIVND (reference sequence). The CDR3 nucleotides read TGTGCCAGTTTGAAACAGGGCCGAGACTCAGAGACCCAGTACTTC. This gives the protein CASLKQGRDSETQYF. Using reference TRBV19 and TRBJ2-5 for the parts outside the CDR3, the full variable domain is DGGITQSPKYLFRKEGQNVTLSCEQNLNHDAMYWYRQDPGQGLRLIYYSQIVNDFQKGDIAEGYSVSREKKESFPLTVTSAQKNPTAFYLCASLKQGRDSETQYFGPGTRLLVL.

This chain uses TRBV9 with TRBJ2-1; D unresolved. This CDR3 spans 15 amino acids. Trimming left V 4 bases short and J 0 bases short, with 11 bases between. Germline CDR1 is SGDLS and CDR2 is YYNGEE. The CDR3 bases are TGTGCCAGCAGCCGAGGTGGCGGCTCCTACAATGAGCAGTTCTTC. Protein: CASSRGGGSYNEQFF. Full variable domain (rest looked up from reference TRBV9 and TRBJ2-1): DSGVTQTPKHLITATGQRVTLRCSPRSGDLSVYWYQQSLDQGLQFLIQYYNGEERAKGNILERFSAQQFPDLHSELNLSSLELGDSALYFCASSRGGGSYNEQFFGPGTRLTVL.

DNA for the CDR3: TGTGCCATCAGTGACCCGGGACAGCCCTACAATGAGCAGTTCTTC. Protein product: CAISDPGQPYNEQFF. The rearrangement joins TRBV10-3 to TRBJ2-1, with TRBD1 identical over 7 bases. This CDR3 has 15 amino acids. Germline V CDR1 and CDR2: ENHRY, SYGVKD. The V gene end was trimmed by 3 bases and the J gene end by 2 bases; junction bases not matched to a gene: 4.

The V and J genes are TRBV2 and TRBJ2-7; 9 positions match TRBD1. V was pared by 3 bases and J by 2 bases, with 5 bases of the junction left unmatched. Germline CDR1 reads SNHLY; CDR2 reads FYNNEI. The CDR3 consists of 15 residues. DNA of the CDR3: TGTGCCAGCAGTGAGAGTACAGGGGGCGCCTACGAGCAGTACTTC. Translation: CASSESTGGAYEQYF.

CDR3 loop: CTRERSEQFF. CDR3 DNA: TGCACCAGGGAGCGTTCTGAGCAGTTCTTC. The chain couples TRBV1 to TRBJ2-1; TRBD2 is the table's D call and was not checked against the DNA. TRBV1 constitutes a pseudogene. The CDR3 is 10 amino acids.